This section outlines one T cell receptor (beta chain) sequence together with its context. CD8+CD57+ cell expansion had been shown by flow cytometry in patients chosen for sequencing. Genomic DNA provided the template from which TCR beta VDJ and CDR3 profiles were obtained. One entry per CDR3 protein, called by TCRdb with MiXCR from the reads. Of about 120,000 distinct CDR3 sequences listed, 55% to 70% were seen once; the top ten hold 25% to 35%. CDR1 MNHEY and CDR2 SVGAGI come from the germline V gene. CDR3 length: 16 residues. Unmatched junction bases numbered 7, after V lost 2 bases and J lost 4 bases. These data originate in a study of CD8+CD57+ T cells in acquired aplastic anemia.

This TCR was sampled from a human donor with aplastic anemia. Sequenced sample: sorted CD4+, CD8+, or CD8+CD57+ T cells (not recorded which) from PBMCs. The chain couples TRBV6-5 to TRBJ1-1; 10 bases align to TRBD1. The CDR3 DNA reads TGTGCCAGCAGTTACCTCGGGACAGGGGATTTCACTGAAGCTTTCTTT. Translating it yields CASSYLGTGDFTEAFF.